This section outlines one TCR beta chain sequence together with its context. Clones were read by immunoSEQ multiplex PCR, and TCRdb kept only the in-frame ones, dropping some. The sample carries about 100,000 clones, about nine tenths recorded once. The CDR3 totals 13 residues. Germline V CDR1 and CDR2: SGHDT, YYEEEE. V was pared by 2 bases and J by 2 bases, with 7 bases between. The data derive from a study of T cell changes during pregnancy in multiple sclerosis. The source material was peripheral blood, sampled in the second trimester of pregnancy. The gene calls are TRBV5-6 and TRBJ2-5, with a tentative D call TRBD1 (5 bases). The receptor was derived from a female donor in good health, enrolled as a control in a pregnancy study. Here the CDR3 DNA reads TGTGCCAGCAGCTTTACAGGACAAGAGACCCAGTACTTC. The encoded protein is CASSFTGQETQYF.